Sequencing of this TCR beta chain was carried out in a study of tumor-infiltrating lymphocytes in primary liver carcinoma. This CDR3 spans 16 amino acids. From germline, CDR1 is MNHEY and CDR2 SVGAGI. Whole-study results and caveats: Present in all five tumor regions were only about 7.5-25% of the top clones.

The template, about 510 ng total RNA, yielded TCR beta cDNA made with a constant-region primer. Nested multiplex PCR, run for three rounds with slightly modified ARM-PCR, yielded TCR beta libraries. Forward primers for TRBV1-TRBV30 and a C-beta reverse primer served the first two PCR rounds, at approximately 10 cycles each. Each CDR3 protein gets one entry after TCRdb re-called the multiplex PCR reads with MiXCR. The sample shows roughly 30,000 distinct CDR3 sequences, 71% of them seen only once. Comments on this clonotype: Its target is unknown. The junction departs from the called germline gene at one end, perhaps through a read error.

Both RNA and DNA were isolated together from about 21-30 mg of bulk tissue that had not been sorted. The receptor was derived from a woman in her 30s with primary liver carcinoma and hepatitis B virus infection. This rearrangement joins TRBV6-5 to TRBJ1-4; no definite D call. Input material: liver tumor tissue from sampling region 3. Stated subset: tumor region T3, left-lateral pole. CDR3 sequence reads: CANSYSRGATNERLFF. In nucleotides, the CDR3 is TGTGCCAACAGTTACTCGCGGGGTGCAACTAATGAAAGACTGTTTTTT.